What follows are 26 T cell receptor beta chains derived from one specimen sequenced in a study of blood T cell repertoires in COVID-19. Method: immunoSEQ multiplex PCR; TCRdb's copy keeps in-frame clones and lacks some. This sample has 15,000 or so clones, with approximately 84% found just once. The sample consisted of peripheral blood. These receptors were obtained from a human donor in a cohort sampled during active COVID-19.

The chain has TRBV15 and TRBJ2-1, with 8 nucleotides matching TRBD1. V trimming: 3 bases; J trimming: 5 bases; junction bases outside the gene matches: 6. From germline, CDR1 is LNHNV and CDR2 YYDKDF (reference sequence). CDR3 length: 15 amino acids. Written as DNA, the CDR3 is TGTGCCACCAGCAGGGCCGGGACAGGCAACAATGAGCAGTTCTTC. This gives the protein CATSRAGTGNNEQFF.

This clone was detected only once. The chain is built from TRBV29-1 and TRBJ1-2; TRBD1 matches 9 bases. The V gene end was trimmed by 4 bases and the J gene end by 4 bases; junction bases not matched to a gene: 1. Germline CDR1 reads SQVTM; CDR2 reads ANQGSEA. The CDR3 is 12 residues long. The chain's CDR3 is CSVGQGVYGYTF. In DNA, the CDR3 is TGCAGCGTTGGACAGGGGGTCTATGGCTACACCTTC.

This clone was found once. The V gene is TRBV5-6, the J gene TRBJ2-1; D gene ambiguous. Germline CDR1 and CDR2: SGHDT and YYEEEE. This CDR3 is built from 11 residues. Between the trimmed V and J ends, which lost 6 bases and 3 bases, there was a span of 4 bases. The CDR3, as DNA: TGTGCCAGCACCGTCTACAATGAGCAGTTCTTC. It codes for CASTVYNEQFF.

This chain's CDR3 is CASSVAGEKLFF. DNA of the CDR3: TGTGCCAGCAGTGTTGCAGGCGAAAAACTGTTTTTT. This chain joins TRBV2 and TRBJ1-4; D unresolved. Germline V lookup: CDR1 SNHLY, CDR2 FYNNEI. Trimming stripped 4 bases from V and 8 bases from J, with 8 bases between. This CDR3 has 12 residues.

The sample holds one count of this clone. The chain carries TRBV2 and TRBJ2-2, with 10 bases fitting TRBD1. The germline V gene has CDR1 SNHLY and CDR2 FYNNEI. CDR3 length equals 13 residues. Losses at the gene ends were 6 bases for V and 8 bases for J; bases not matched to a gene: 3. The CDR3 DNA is TGTGCCAGCAGACGGGACAGGGGAGGGGAGCTGTTTTTT. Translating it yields CASRRDRGGELFF. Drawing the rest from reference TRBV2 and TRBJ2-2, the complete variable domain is EPEVTQTPSHQVTQMGQEVILRCVPISNHLYFYWYRQILGQKVEFLVSFYNNEISEKSEIFDDQFSVERPDGSNFTLKIRSTKLEDSAMYFCASRRDRGGELFFGEGSRLTVL.

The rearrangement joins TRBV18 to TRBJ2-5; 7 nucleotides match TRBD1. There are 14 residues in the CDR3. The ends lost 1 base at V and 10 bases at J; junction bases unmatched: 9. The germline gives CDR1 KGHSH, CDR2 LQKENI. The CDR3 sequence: CASSPLGQAVDQYF. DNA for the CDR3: TGTGCCAGCTCACCACTAGGACAGGCGGTCGACCAGTACTTC.

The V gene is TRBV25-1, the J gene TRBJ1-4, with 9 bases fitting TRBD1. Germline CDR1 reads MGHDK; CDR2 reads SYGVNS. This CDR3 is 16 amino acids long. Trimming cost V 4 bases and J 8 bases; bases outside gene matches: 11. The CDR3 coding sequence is TGTGCCAGCAGTGGACCTCGGACAGGGGATGGGGAAAAACTGTTTTTT. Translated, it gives CASSGPRTGDGEKLFF.

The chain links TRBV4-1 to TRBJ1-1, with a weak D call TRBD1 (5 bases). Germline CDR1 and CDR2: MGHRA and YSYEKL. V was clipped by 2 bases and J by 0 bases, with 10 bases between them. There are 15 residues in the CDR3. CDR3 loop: CASSQPRALNTEAFF. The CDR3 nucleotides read TGCGCCAGCAGCCAACCCAGGGCCTTGAACACTGAAGCTTTCTTT.

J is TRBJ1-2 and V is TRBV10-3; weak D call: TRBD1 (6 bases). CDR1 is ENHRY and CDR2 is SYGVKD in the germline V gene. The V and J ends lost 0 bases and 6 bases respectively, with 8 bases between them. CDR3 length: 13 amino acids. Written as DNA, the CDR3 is TGTGCCATCAGTGAGTCGAGACAGGATGGCTACACCTTC. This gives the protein CAISESRQDGYTF.

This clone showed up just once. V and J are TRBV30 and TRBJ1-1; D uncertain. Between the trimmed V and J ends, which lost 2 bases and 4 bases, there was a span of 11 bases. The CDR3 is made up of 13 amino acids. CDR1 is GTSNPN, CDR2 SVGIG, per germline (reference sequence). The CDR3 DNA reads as TGTGCCTGGAGTCAGGCCGGTGGCACTGAAGCTTTCTTT. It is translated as CAWSQAGGTEAFF.

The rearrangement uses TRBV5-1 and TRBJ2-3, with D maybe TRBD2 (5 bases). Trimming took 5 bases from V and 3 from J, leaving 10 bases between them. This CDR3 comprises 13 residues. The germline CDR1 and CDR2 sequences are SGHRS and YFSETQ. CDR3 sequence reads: CASRGSPTDTQYF. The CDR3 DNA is TGCGCCAGCAGGGGGAGCCCGACAGATACGCAGTATTTT.

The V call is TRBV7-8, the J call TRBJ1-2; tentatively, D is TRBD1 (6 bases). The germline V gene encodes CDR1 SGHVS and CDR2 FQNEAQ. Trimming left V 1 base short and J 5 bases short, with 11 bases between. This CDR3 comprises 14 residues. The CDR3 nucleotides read TGTGCCAGCAGCTTAGGATGGACAGAATATGGCTACACCTTC. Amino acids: CASSLGWTEYGYTF.

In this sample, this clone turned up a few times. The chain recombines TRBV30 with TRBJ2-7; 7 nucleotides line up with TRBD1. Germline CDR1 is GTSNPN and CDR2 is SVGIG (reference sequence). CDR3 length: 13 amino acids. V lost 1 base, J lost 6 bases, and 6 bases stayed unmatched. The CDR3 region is CAWSAYRGSEQYF. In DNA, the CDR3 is TGTGCCTGGAGTGCCTACAGGGGTAGCGAGCAGTACTTC.

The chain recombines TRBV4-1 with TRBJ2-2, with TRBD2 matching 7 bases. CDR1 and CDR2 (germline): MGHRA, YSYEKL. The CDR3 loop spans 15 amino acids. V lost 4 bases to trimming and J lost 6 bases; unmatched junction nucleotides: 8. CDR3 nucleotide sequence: TGCGCCAGCAGCCCACTAGCGAGGGGTTCCGGGGAGCTGTTTTTT. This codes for CASSPLARGSGELFF.

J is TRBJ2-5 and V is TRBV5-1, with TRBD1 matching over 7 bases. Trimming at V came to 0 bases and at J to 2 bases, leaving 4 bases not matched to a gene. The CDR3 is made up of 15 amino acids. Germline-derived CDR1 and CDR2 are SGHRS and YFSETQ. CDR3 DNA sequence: TGCGCCAGCAGCTTGGCCCTGACAGGGCAAGAGACCCAGTACTTC. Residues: CASSLALTGQETQYF.

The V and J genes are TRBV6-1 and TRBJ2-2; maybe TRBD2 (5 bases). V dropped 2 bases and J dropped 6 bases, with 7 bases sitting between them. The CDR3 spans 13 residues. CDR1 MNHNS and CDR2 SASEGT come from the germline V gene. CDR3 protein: CASSERGSGELFF. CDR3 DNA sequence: TGTGCCAGCAGTGAACGCGGGTCCGGGGAGCTGTTTTTT.

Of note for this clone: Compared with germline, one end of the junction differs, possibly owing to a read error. The CDR3 region has the DNA TGTGCCTGCAGCTTCAATAGTTGGGAGACCCAGTACTTC. It encodes CACSFNSWETQYF. V usage is TRBV11-2 and J usage is TRBJ2-5; D remains ambiguous. From germline, CDR1 is SGHAT and CDR2 FQNNGV. CDR3 length: 13 amino acids.

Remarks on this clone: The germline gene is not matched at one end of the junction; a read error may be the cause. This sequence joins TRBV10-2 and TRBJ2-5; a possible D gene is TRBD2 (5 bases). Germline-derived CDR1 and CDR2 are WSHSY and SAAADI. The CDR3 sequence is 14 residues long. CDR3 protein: CASREYSDRETQYF. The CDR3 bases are TGCGCCAGCAGGGAGTATAGCGACCGGGAGACCCAGTACTTC.

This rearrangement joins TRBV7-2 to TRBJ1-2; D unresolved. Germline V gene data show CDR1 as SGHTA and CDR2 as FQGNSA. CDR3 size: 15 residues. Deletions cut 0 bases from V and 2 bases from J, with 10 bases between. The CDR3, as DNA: TGTGCCAGCAGCTTAGCCCCAATCATGAACTATGGCTACACCTTC. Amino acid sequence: CASSLAPIMNYGYTF.

CDR3 DNA: TGTGCCAGCAGCCCACAGGGGGCGCAGGTTGAGACCCAGTACTTC. This encodes CASSPQGAQVETQYF. This chain links TRBV7-3 with TRBJ2-5; TRBD1 aligns across 9 bases. Germline CDR1 reads SGHTA; CDR2 reads FQGTGA. This CDR3 is built from 15 residues. After removal of 5 bases from V and 5 bases from J, the junction contained 9 bases not matched to a gene. Variable domain in full (rest from reference TRBV7-3 and TRBJ2-5): GAGVSQTPSNKVTEKGKYVELRCDPISGHTALYWYRQSLGQGPEFLIYFQGTGAADDSGLPNDRFFAVRPEGSVSTLKIQRTERGDSAVYLCASSPQGAQVETQYFGPGTRLLVL.

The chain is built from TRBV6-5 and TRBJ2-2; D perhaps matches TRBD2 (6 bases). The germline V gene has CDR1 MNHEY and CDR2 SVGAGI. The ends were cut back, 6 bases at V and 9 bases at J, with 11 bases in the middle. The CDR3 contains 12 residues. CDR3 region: CASSSSERELFF. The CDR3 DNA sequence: TGTGCCAGCAGCTCTAGCGAGCGGGAGCTGTTTTTT.

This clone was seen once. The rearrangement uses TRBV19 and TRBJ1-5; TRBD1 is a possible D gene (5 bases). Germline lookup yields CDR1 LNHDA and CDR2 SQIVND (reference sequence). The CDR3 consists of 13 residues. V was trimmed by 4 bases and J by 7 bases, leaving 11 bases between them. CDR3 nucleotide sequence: TGTGCCAGTAGTAAAGGGGCTGGGCAGCCCCAGCATTTT. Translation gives CASSKGAGQPQHF. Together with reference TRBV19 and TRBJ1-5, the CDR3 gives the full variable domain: DGGITQSPKYLFRKEGQNVTLSCEQNLNHDAMYWYRQDPGQGLRLIYYSQIVNDFQKGDIAEGYSVSREKKESFPLTVTSAQKNPTAFYLCASSKGAGQPQHFGDGTRLSIL.

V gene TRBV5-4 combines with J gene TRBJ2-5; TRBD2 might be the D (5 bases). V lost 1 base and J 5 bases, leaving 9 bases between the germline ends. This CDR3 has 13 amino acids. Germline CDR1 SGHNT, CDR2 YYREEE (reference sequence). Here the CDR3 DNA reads TGTGCCAGCAGCTTGCGGGGTTTCGAGACCCAGTACTTC. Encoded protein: CASSLRGFETQYF.

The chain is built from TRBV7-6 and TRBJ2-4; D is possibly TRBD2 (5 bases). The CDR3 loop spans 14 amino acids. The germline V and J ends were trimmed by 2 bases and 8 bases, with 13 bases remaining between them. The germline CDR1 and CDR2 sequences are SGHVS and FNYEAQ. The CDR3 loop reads CASSLYPGMDIQYF. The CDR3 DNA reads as TGTGCCAGCAGCTTATATCCGGGAATGGACATTCAGTACTTC.

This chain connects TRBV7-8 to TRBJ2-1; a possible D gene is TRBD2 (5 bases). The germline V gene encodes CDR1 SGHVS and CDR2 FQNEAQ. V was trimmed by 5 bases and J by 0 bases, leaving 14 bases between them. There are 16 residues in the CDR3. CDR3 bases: TGTGCCAGCAGCCCCCGTATAGGGAGCTCCTACAATGAGCAGTTCTTC. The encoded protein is CASSPRIGSSYNEQFF.

DNA for the CDR3: TGTGCCAGCAGTTTATGGAGTTCCAATCAGCCCCAGCATTTT. Protein sequence: CASSLWSSNQPQHF. The V and J genes are TRBV27 and TRBJ1-5; the D is unclear. The CDR3 runs to 14 residues. Trimming took 1 base from V and 3 from J, leaving 7 bases between them. The germline V gene encodes CDR1 MNHEY and CDR2 SMNVEV (reference sequence).